This passage covers 29 T cell receptor beta chains from one sample sequenced in a study of blood T cell repertoires in COVID-19. The assay was immunoSEQ multiplex PCR, and TCRdb's table has in-frame clones only and misses some. The table has roughly 380,000 clones, roughly 85% seen once; the top ten hold roughly 3.6%. Source material: peripheral blood. The source is a woman under 30 with acute or convalescent COVID-19.

This clone was detected many times. The chain has TRBV7-9 and TRBJ2-7; TRBD2 matches at 8 bases. Germline V gene lookup returns CDR1 SEHNR and CDR2 FQNEAQ (reference sequence). The CDR3 contains 16 residues. V shed 6 bases, J shed 7 bases, and the junction held 17 bases outside the gene matches. The CDR3 is CASRDELSGARGEQYF. The CDR3 DNA follows: TGTGCCAGCAGAGACGAACTTAGCGGGGCCAGAGGGGAGCAGTACTTC. Combining the CDR3 with reference TRBV7-9 and TRBJ2-7 gives the whole variable domain DTGVSQNPRHKITKRGQNVTFRCDPISEHNRLYWYRQTLGQGPEFLTYFQNEAQLEKSRLLSDRFSAERPKGSFSTLEIQRTEQGDSAMYLCASRDELSGARGEQYFGPGTRLTVT.

The J gene is TRBJ2-3, the V gene TRBV6-5; a weak D match, TRBD2 (5 bases). The V and J ends lost 5 bases and 5 bases respectively, with 14 bases between them. Germline CDR1 and CDR2: MNHEY and SVGAGI. The CDR3 covers 14 residues. CDR3 bases: TGTGCCAGCAGTCCCTTGCTCGAGGGAGATACGCAGTATTTT. Translating it yields CASSPLLEGDTQYF.

The chain combines TRBV19 with TRBJ2-7; D is uncertain. Per germline, CDR1 LNHDA and CDR2 SQIVND (reference sequence). The CDR3 has 15 residues. V gave up 6 bases and J gave up 7 bases, with 22 bases separating them. CDR3 DNA: TGTGCCAGTAGCTATACGACTTCCTCCGTGAGGGAGCAGTACTTC. It is translated as CASSYTTSSVREQYF. The full variable domain, with the rest looked up from reference TRBV19 and TRBJ2-7, is DGGITQSPKYLFRKEGQNVTLSCEQNLNHDAMYWYRQDPGQGLRLIYYSQIVNDFQKGDIAEGYSVSREKKESFPLTVTSAQKNPTAFYLCASSYTTSSVREQYFGPGTRLTVT.

This clone has a handful of counts. For the CDR3, the DNA is TGCGCCAGCAGCTCCGGACAGGGGATTGACACTGAAGCTTTCTTT. This codes for CASSSGQGIDTEAFF. V gene TRBV5-1 combines with J gene TRBJ1-1, with TRBD1 matching 9 bases. The CDR3 covers 15 residues. V lost 3 bases, J lost 3 bases, and 6 bases stayed unmatched. In germline, CDR1 is SGHRS, CDR2 YFSETQ.

This chain connects TRBV19 to TRBJ1-5; 10 bases map to TRBD1. The CDR3 runs to 16 residues. CDR1 LNHDA and CDR2 SQIVND come from the germline V gene (reference sequence). Trimming removed 3 bases from V and 7 bases from J; junction bases left unmatched: 9. The CDR3, as DNA: TGTGCCAGTAGTATCACTCCGGACAGGGGGAAACAGCCCCAGCATTTT. Its protein product is CASSITPDRGKQPQHF.

V is TRBV28 and J is TRBJ1-2; no clear D. This CDR3 has 16 amino acids. Germline V gene lookup returns CDR1 MDHEN and CDR2 SYDVKM. The V end lost 5 bases, the J end lost 5 bases, and 21 bases lay between the germline ends. CDR3 sequence (DNA): TGTGCCAGCAGTCTCAGTTGGGCCCCAGGCCTTTATGGCTACACCTTC. Residues: CASSLSWAPGLYGYTF.

The chain joins TRBV9 to TRBJ2-2; no definite D call. The CDR3 contains 15 residues. Germline CDR1 is SGDLS and CDR2 is YYNGEE. With 0 bases removed from V and 0 bases from J, the gap between germline ends came to 6 bases. The chain's CDR3 is CASSVGQSNTGELFF. Written as DNA, the CDR3 is TGTGCCAGCAGCGTAGGGCAGTCGAACACCGGGGAGCTGTTTTTT. Supplemented by reference TRBV9 and TRBJ2-2, the full variable domain reads DSGVTQTPKHLITATGQRVTLRCSPRSGDLSVYWYQQSLDQGLQFLIQYYNGEERAKGNILERFSAQQFPDLHSELNLSSLELGDSALYFCASSVGQSNTGELFFGEGSRLTVL.

The chain recombines TRBV6-5 with TRBJ1-5; D is perhaps TRBD1 (5 bases). The germline V gene has CDR1 MNHEY and CDR2 SVGAGI. CDR3 length: 13 residues. Trimming left V 6 bases short and J 4 bases short, with 10 bases between. CDR3 protein: CASRTALNQPQHF. CDR3 DNA: TGTGCCAGCAGGACAGCCTTAAATCAGCCCCAGCATTTT.

The rearrangement uses TRBV2 and TRBJ2-3; TRBD2 might be the D (8 bases). Germline loops: CDR1 SNHLY, CDR2 FYNNEI. Trimming stripped 7 bases from V and 5 bases from J, with 13 bases between. This CDR3 has 13 amino acids. The CDR3 protein is CASTGGGEDTQYF. CDR3 coding DNA: TGTGCCAGCACGGGAGGGGGCGAAGATACGCAGTATTTT.

This chain links TRBV7-6 with TRBJ2-7; possible D gene TRBD1, 5 bases. The CDR3 totals 14 residues. Germline CDR1 reads SGHVS; CDR2 reads FNYEAQ. Trimming left V 5 bases short and J 4 bases short, with 15 bases between. The CDR3 nucleotides are TGTGCCAGCAGCCCTAACTCTCAGGGATACGAGCAGTACTTC. Translation: CASSPNSQGYEQYF.

The chain combines TRBV15 with TRBJ1-6; no clear D. Looked up from germline, CDR1 is LNHNV and CDR2 is YYDKDF (reference sequence). The CDR3 has 18 residues. V shed 0 bases and J shed 0 bases, with 12 bases lying between them. CDR3 in DNA: TGTGCCACCAGCAGAGAGGTACCGTTCGGCTCCTATAATTCACCCCTCCACTTT. Protein: CATSREVPFGSYNSPLHF.

The chain links TRBV30 to TRBJ1-2; D gene unclear. From germline, CDR1 is GTSNPN and CDR2 SVGIG (reference sequence). The CDR3 sequence is 12 residues long. The germline V and J ends were trimmed by 4 bases and 5 bases, with 11 bases remaining between them. Written as DNA, the CDR3 is TGTGCCTGGAATTCTCTTCGGTATGGCTACACCTTC. Translating gives CAWNSLRYGYTF. Supplemented by reference TRBV30 and TRBJ1-2, the full variable domain reads SQTIHQWPATLVQPVGSPLSLECTVEGTSNPNLYWYRQAAGRGLQLLFYSVGIGQISSEVPQNLSASRPQDRQFILSSKKLLLSDSGFYLCAWNSLRYGYTFGSGTRLTVV.

This chain uses TRBV5-8 with TRBJ2-3; 10 nucleotides align to TRBD2. With V trimmed by 0 bases and J by 4 bases, 5 bases remained unmatched. CDR1 is SGHTS, CDR2 YDEGEE, per germline. CDR3 length equals 16 residues. This chain's CDR3 is CASSLGSGGLSDTQYF. DNA of the CDR3: TGTGCCAGCAGCTTGGGTAGCGGGGGGTTGTCAGATACGCAGTATTTT. Filled out from reference TRBV5-8 and TRBJ2-3, the complete variable domain reads EAGVTQSPTHLIKTRGQQATLRCSPISGHTSVYWYQQALGLGLQFLLWYDEGEERNRGNFPPRFSGRQFPNYSSELNVNALELEDSALYLCASSLGSGGLSDTQYFGPGTRLTVL.

The chain uses TRBV5-4 and TRBJ2-3; 9 positions agree with TRBD2. The CDR3 has 17 residues. Germline V gives CDR1 SGHNT, CDR2 YYREEE (reference sequence). Unmatched junction bases numbered 11, after V lost 2 bases and J lost 4 bases. Written as DNA, the CDR3 is TGTGCCAGCAGCTTAACTTTTGCGGGAGGGGGGGCAGATACGCAGTATTTT. This translates into CASSLTFAGGGADTQYF.

This clone was found once. This rearrangement joins TRBV6-6 to TRBJ1-1; 8 nucleotides agree with TRBD1. This CDR3 is built from 16 residues. V was pared by 5 bases and J by 3 bases, with 11 bases of the junction left unmatched. Germline V gene lookup returns CDR1 MNHNY and CDR2 SVGAGI (reference sequence). CDR3 residues: CASSTRTGTYYTEAFF. The CDR3 nucleotides read TGTGCCAGCAGTACTCGGACAGGGACCTACTACACTGAAGCTTTCTTT.

The chain uses TRBV11-2 and TRBJ1-6, with TRBD1 matching over 7 bases. Germline CDR1 is SGHAT and CDR2 is FQNNGV. The ends lost 5 bases at V and 5 bases at J; junction bases unmatched: 9. This CDR3 spans 16 amino acids. Here the CDR3 reads CASSERDSLDNSPLHF. As DNA, the CDR3 is TGTGCCAGCAGCGAACGGGACAGTCTGGATAATTCACCCCTCCACTTT.

The chain is built from TRBV7-6 and TRBJ1-1; unclear D gene. CDR3 size: 12 residues. The germline V gene encodes CDR1 SGHVS and CDR2 FNYEAQ. Between the trimmed V and J ends, which lost 8 bases and 4 bases, there was a span of 11 bases. CDR3 nucleotides: TGTGCCAGCCGCGGTGACGCCACTGAAGCTTTCTTT. This translates into CASRGDATEAFF.

The rearrangement links TRBV7-8 to TRBJ1-2, with D possibly being TRBD1 (6 bases). Germline lookup yields CDR1 SGHVS and CDR2 FQNEAQ. The CDR3 has 15 amino acids. Trimming took off 2 bases at V and 5 bases at J, with 15 bases between the two ends. The CDR3 DNA follows: TGTGCCAGCAGCTTAACGGGGGGCGCGGGATATGGCTACACCTTC. Its protein product is CASSLTGGAGYGYTF.

This clone turned up a few times. The chain links TRBV10-2 to TRBJ1-1, with D possibly matching TRBD1 (5 bases). V dropped 6 bases and J dropped 2 bases, with 13 bases sitting between them. CDR3 length: 14 residues. Germline assignment: CDR1 WSHSY and CDR2 SAAADI. CDR3 amino acids: CASSVLGGNTEAFF. DNA of the CDR3: TGCGCCAGCAGCGTCCTCGGGGGAAACACTGAAGCTTTCTTT.

V usage is TRBV5-1 and J usage is TRBJ1-6, with D maybe TRBD1 (6 bases). CDR3 length: 14 amino acids. Germline assignment: CDR1 SGHRS and CDR2 YFSETQ. The V end was cut by 0 bases, the J end by 8 bases, with 9 bases between. CDR3 in DNA: TGCGCCAGCAGCTTGGGCAGGGGTGATTCACCCCTCCACTTT. It encodes CASSLGRGDSPLHF.

The genes are TRBV7-9 and TRBJ2-3, with TRBD2 as a possible D gene (6 bases). V lost 5 bases, J lost 5 bases, and 14 bases lay in between. Germline V CDR1 and CDR2: SEHNR, FQNEAQ (reference sequence). This CDR3 is 14 amino acids long. As DNA, the CDR3 is TGTGCCAGCAGCATGGGACTGGGGAGAGATACGCAGTATTTT. It codes for CASSMGLGRDTQYF. Full variable domain (remainder filled in from reference TRBV7-9 and TRBJ2-3): DTGVSQNPRHKITKRGQNVTFRCDPISEHNRLYWYRQTLGQGPEFLTYFQNEAQLEKSRLLSDRFSAERPKGSFSTLEIQRTEQGDSAMYLCASSMGLGRDTQYFGPGTRLTVL.

V usage is TRBV19 and J usage is TRBJ1-1, with 7 bases fitting TRBD1. The CDR3 spans 15 residues. Germline-derived CDR1 and CDR2 are LNHDA and SQIVND (reference sequence). The V segment lost 6 bases and the J segment 2 bases; nucleotides outside the gene matches: 9. The CDR3 here is CASSLFGQANTEAFF. CDR3 bases: TGTGCCAGTAGCCTATTTGGACAGGCAAACACTGAAGCTTTCTTT.

The gene calls are TRBV3-1 (or the pseudogene TRBV3-2) and TRBJ1-1; 7 bases align to TRBD1. Per germline, CDR1 LGHDT and CDR2 YNNKEL (reference sequence). After removal of 2 bases from V and 0 bases from J, the junction contained 3 bases not matched to a gene. The CDR3 spans 15 residues. The CDR3 is CASSQRTGMNTEAFF. CDR3 in DNA: TGTGCCAGCAGCCAACGGACAGGCATGAACACTGAAGCTTTCTTT.

The sample holds one count of this clone. CDR3 region: CASSKEGGLPSTNEKLFF. For the CDR3, the DNA is TGTGCCAGCAGCAAAGAGGGAGGACTCCCTTCAACTAATGAAAAACTGTTTTTT. The V gene is TRBV21-1, the J gene TRBJ1-4. TRBV21-1 is a recognized pseudogene. The CDR3 contains 18 residues.

For the CDR3, the DNA is TGTGCCACTCGGGACAGGGGATACAATGAGCAGTTCTTC. It is translated as CATRDRGYNEQFF. The genes are TRBV24-1 and TRBJ2-1, with TRBD1 identical over 10 bases. Germline V lookup: CDR1 KGHDR, CDR2 SFDVKD. The V gene end was trimmed by 10 bases and the J gene end by 4 bases; junction bases not matched to a gene: 3. The CDR3 spans 13 residues.

The V gene is TRBV29-1, the J gene TRBJ2-2; a possible D gene is TRBD2 (6 bases). This CDR3 contains 16 residues. Germline V gene data show CDR1 as SQVTM and CDR2 as ANQGSEA. The ends were cut back, 7 bases at V and 3 bases at J, with 21 bases in the middle. CDR3: CSGSGSWGEDTGELFF. The DNA of the CDR3 is TGCAGCGGGTCCGGATCATGGGGGGAAGACACCGGGGAGCTGTTTTTT.

V usage is TRBV28 and J usage is TRBJ2-1, with D hard to call. Germline-derived CDR1 and CDR2 are MDHEN and SYDVKM. The CDR3 is 12 residues long. V gave up 3 bases and J gave up 9 bases, with 9 bases separating them. In DNA form, the CDR3 reads TGTGCCAGCAGTTTTTACGGCGGTGAGCAGTTCTTC. Amino acid sequence: CASSFYGGEQFF.

V is TRBV3-1 (or the pseudogene TRBV3-2) and J is TRBJ2-5; 12 nucleotides match TRBD2. Looked up from germline, CDR1 is LGHDT and CDR2 is YNNKEL (reference sequence). The CDR3 spans 16 residues. Trimming took 3 bases from V and 4 from J; bases not matched to a gene: 6. Here the CDR3 DNA reads TGTGCCAGCAGCCAGAAGACTAGCGGGGGCGGAGAGACCCAGTACTTC. Its translation is CASSQKTSGGGETQYF.

Regarding this clone: Other DNA sequences in this specimen translate into the identical CDR3. The chain employs TRBV7-2 and TRBJ2-7, with TRBD2 identical over 7 bases. Germline V lookup: CDR1 SGHTA, CDR2 FQGNSA. J was trimmed by 0 bases and V by 2 bases; bases with no gene match: 4. The CDR3 contains 15 residues. The CDR3 DNA is TGTGCCAGCAGCTTAACGGGGGGAAGCTCCTACGAGCAGTACTTC. Protein product: CASSLTGGSSYEQYF.